This T cell receptor beta chain was sequenced during a study of T cells in Graves' hyperthyroidism and ophthalmopathy. Study-wide results and caveats: Researchers found most expanded thyroid clonotypes above 0.001 in blood as well.

TCR beta CDR3 sequences were amplified from RNA transcripts. First-round RT-PCR of the TCR CDR3 relied on the HTBI primer set. Each CDR3 protein is one row after TCRdb ran MiXCR on the multiplex PCR reads. The data hold approximately 95,000 distinct CDR3 sequences, with roughly 39% observed a single time. Stable hyperthyroidism: no ophthalmopathy progression over 18 months of follow-up. Between the trimmed V and J ends, which lost 2 bases and 8 bases, there was a span of 9 bases. The CDR3 is 12 amino acids. The germline gives CDR1 LGHDT, CDR2 YNNKEL (reference sequence). This clonotype appeared many times. Its antigen is still unknown.

The chain links TRBV3-1 to TRBJ1-2; D unclear. The sequencing input was peripheral blood or thyroid tissue (not recorded which). The sequence was collected from a woman aged 25 to 39 with Graves' hyperthyroidism. CDR3: CASSQSHGGYTF. DNA of the CDR3: TGTGCCAGCAGCCAATCCCATGGGGGCTACACCTTC.